The entry that follows covers one T cell receptor (beta chain) sequence. As yet, its antigen is unknown. Within the sample, other DNA sequences also encode this same CDR3. Naive-designated CD8 cells lacked CD45RO, were positively enriched for CCR7, and omitted terminally differentiated effector memory CD45RA+ cells. The entry originates in a study of shared clonotypes between healthy human individuals. On the study more broadly: Each donor's CD4 naive and CD4 memory cells filled three plates apiece, CD8 naive two, and CD8 memory one. General study results and limits: Sharing of clonotypes among donors was expected to vary with sequencing depth. Clonotype sharing across a handful of donors was observed for around 5.1% of naive CD4 clonotypes.

Sequenced by immunoSEQ multiplex PCR; TCRdb stores in-frame clones only, minus some. Found here are 2 million to 2.5 million clones, about 95% of them singletons; the top ten hold roughly 1%. Germline loops: CDR1 MNHEY, CDR2 SMNVEV (reference sequence). The CDR3 is 12 residues long. The V gene lost 2 bases and the J gene lost 5 bases, with 6 bases spanning the gap. The origin of this receptor is a man aged 18 to 30 in good health. The sample was naive CD8+ T cells sorted from blood. This rearrangement joins TRBV27 to TRBJ2-5; D is possibly TRBD2 (5 bases). The CDR3 reads CASSLTGETQYF. CDR3 coding DNA: TGTGCCAGCAGTTTAACGGGGGAGACCCAGTACTTC.